The 27 T cell receptor beta chains in this list originate from one sample, sequenced in a study of T cells after yellow fever vaccination. TCRdb reanalysed the 5' RACE reads using MiXCR and keeps one entry per CDR3 protein. The sample records 620,000 or so distinct CDR3 sequences, about a sixth being singletons. The sequencing used PBMCs, collected 5 to 6 days after the first yellow fever vaccination. The receptors here all came from a man between 18 and 35 years old who received the YFV17D yellow fever vaccine.

V gene TRBV12-3 or TRBV12-4 combines with J gene TRBJ2-1; possibly TRBD2 for D (6 bases). This CDR3 comprises 13 residues. The V and J ends lost 9 bases and 7 bases respectively, with 16 bases between them. The CDR3 here is CASVPSVGNEQFF. In DNA form, the CDR3 reads TGTGCCAGTGTGCCTAGCGTAGGGAATGAGCAGTTCTTC.

This clonotype has only a few counts. CDR3 protein: CASSLNWGEQYF. In nucleotides, the CDR3 is TGTGCCAGCAGCCTGAATTGGGGGGAGCAGTACTTC. The V gene is TRBV7-2, the J gene TRBJ2-7; D is possibly TRBD1 or TRBD2 (5 bases each). Per the germline V gene, CDR1 is SGHTA and CDR2 is FQGNSA. The length of the CDR3 is 12 residues. Trimming took 5 bases from V and 7 from J, leaving 12 bases between them.

This chain joins TRBV7-9 and TRBJ1-2; TRBD1 matches 7 bases. Germline assignment: CDR1 SEHNR and CDR2 FQNEAQ (reference sequence). This CDR3 comprises 13 residues. Trimming at V came to 8 bases and at J to 5 bases, leaving 8 bases not matched to a gene. The CDR3 reads CASSIQGPYGYTF. For the CDR3, the DNA is TGTGCCAGCTCTATACAGGGGCCGTATGGCTACACCTTC.

The chain is built from TRBV4-3 and TRBJ2-6, with 7 nucleotides matching TRBD1. With 3 bases clipped from V and 5 bases from J, the junction kept 7 bases outside the gene matches. Germline CDR1 LGHNA, CDR2 YSLEER. The CDR3 length is 16 residues. CDR3 in amino acids: CASSHADRRRANVLTF. The CDR3 DNA reads as TGCGCCAGCAGCCACGCGGACAGGCGTCGGGCCAACGTCCTGACTTTC.

V gene TRBV28 combines with J gene TRBJ1-1, with TRBD1 matching 8 bases. V lost 7 bases to trimming and J lost 4 bases; unmatched junction nucleotides: 5. Germline loops: CDR1 MDHEN, CDR2 SYDVKM. The CDR3 has 13 amino acids. CDR3 amino acids: CASNRQGFTEAFF. The CDR3 region has the DNA TGTGCCAGCAACCGACAGGGGTTCACTGAAGCTTTCTTT.

The sample holds a few counts of this clonotype. The chain recombines TRBV6-5 with TRBJ2-3; no definite D call. This CDR3 is 15 amino acids long. Per germline, CDR1 MNHEY and CDR2 SVGAGI. V was trimmed by 0 bases and J by 2 bases, leaving 9 bases between them. The chain's CDR3 is CASSYSGRLTDTQYF. The CDR3 nucleotides are TGTGCCAGCAGTTACTCCGGCAGGCTCACAGATACGCAGTATTTT.

This sequence joins TRBV7-9 and TRBJ2-7; tentative D call: TRBD1 (6 bases). Germline V gene lookup returns CDR1 SEHNR and CDR2 FQNEAQ (reference sequence). The CDR3 is made up of 13 amino acids. V was clipped by 6 bases and J by 3 bases, with 12 bases between them. The CDR3: CASRPQGFYEQYF. CDR3 nucleotide sequence: TGTGCCAGCAGGCCACAGGGTTTCTACGAGCAGTACTTC.

This sequence joins TRBV3-1 and TRBJ2-5; 7 nucleotides line up with TRBD2. The trim removed 3 bases at V and 0 bases at J, leaving 4 bases unmatched. Germline CDR1 LGHDT, CDR2 YNNKEL (reference sequence). The CDR3 has 15 residues. CDR3: CASSQILADQETQYF. CDR3 bases: TGTGCCAGCAGCCAGATTCTAGCGGACCAAGAGACCCAGTACTTC.

This clonotype was recorded a few times. V is TRBV7-2 and J is TRBJ2-1; 10 nucleotides agree with TRBD1. This CDR3 comprises 14 residues. CDR1 and CDR2 from the germline V gene are SGHTA and FQGNSA. The V segment lost 2 bases and the J segment 7 bases; nucleotides outside the gene matches: 2. DNA of the CDR3: TGTGCCAGCAGCTTACTGGACAGGGGGAATGAGCAGTTCTTC. This codes for CASSLLDRGNEQFF.

The chain links TRBV5-1 to TRBJ1-4; maybe TRBD1 (6 bases). CDR3 length equals 13 residues. In germline, CDR1 is SGHRS, CDR2 YFSETQ. Trimming removed 4 bases at V and 5 bases at J, with 9 bases between. DNA of the CDR3: TGCGCCAGCAGCGCGACAGGAAATGAAAAACTGTTTTTT. Protein product: CASSATGNEKLFF.

This chain links TRBV5-1 with TRBJ2-7; D tentatively reads TRBD1 or TRBD2 (7 bases each). Germline loops: CDR1 SGHRS, CDR2 YFSETQ. Deletions cut 4 bases from V and 7 bases from J, with 18 bases between. This CDR3 region has 14 residues. This CDR3 is CASSPEGGTAEQYF. The CDR3 DNA is TGCGCCAGCAGCCCGGAGGGAGGGACAGCGGAGCAGTACTTC. Combining the CDR3 with reference TRBV5-1 and TRBJ2-7 gives the whole variable domain KAGVTQTPRYLIKTRGQQVTLSCSPISGHRSVSWYQQTPGQGLQFLFEYFSETQRNKGNFPGRFSGRQFSNSRSEMNVSTLELGDSALYLCASSPEGGTAEQYFGPGTRLTVT.

This rearrangement joins TRBV7-2 to TRBJ2-1; D is perhaps TRBD2 (5 bases). Looked up from germline, CDR1 is SGHTA and CDR2 is FQGNSA. Trimming cost V 4 bases and J 5 bases, with 21 bases left between them. This CDR3 is 17 amino acids long. The CDR3 DNA reads TGTGCCAGCAGCTGGCCTTCACTAGATATGTTAAACAATGAGCAGTTCTTC. This encodes CASSWPSLDMLNNEQFF.

In its sample, this clonotype was seen once. The V call is TRBV6-1, the J call TRBJ1-2; 11 nucleotides align to TRBD1. The CDR3 runs 16 residues. Germline V gives CDR1 MNHNS, CDR2 SASEGT. Trimming removed 6 bases from V and 8 bases from J; junction bases left unmatched: 14. The CDR3, as DNA: TGTGCCAGCAGACAAGCCGGGACAGGGGGGTTGGGAGGCTACACCTTC. Its protein product is CASRQAGTGGLGGYTF.

This clonotype was seen only a few times. V gene TRBV4-3 combines with J gene TRBJ2-7, with D perhaps matching TRBD1 (5 bases). Germline loops: CDR1 LGHNA, CDR2 YSLEER. The CDR3 spans 16 residues. The V end lost 1 base, the J end lost 2 bases, and 15 bases lay between the germline ends. The CDR3 bases are TGCGCCAGCAGCCAAGGGACACAGAGTATCCCCTACGAGCAGTACTTC. Residues: CASSQGTQSIPYEQYF.

V is TRBV5-1 and J is TRBJ2-1; 7 nucleotides match TRBD2. V was clipped by 1 base and J by 8 bases; unmatched bases: 9. The CDR3 runs 15 residues. The germline gives CDR1 SGHRS, CDR2 YFSETQ. DNA of the CDR3: TGCGCCAGCAGCTTGATCGGGGGGAGCGGGGATGAGCAGTTCTTC. Its protein product is CASSLIGGSGDEQFF.

About this clonotype itself: A single base separates this from a much larger clone, so it may be a read error. The chain links TRBV7-9 to TRBJ1-1, with no clear D. The CDR3 loop spans 12 amino acids. Germline lookup yields CDR1 SEHNR and CDR2 FQNEAQ (reference sequence). V gave up 5 bases and J gave up 0 bases, with 4 bases separating them. CDR3 sequence reads: CASSHVNTEAFF. DNA for the CDR3: TGTGCCAGCAGCCACGTGAACACTGAAGCTTTCTTT.

This clonotype came up many times. The rearrangement joins TRBV6-1 to TRBJ2-1; 13 bases are shared with TRBD2. Trimming took 5 bases from V and 10 from J; bases not matched to a gene: 8. CDR3 length equals 15 residues. Germline V gives CDR1 MNHNS, CDR2 SASEGT. The CDR3 here is CASSQRTSGGVEQFF. The DNA of the CDR3 is TGTGCCAGCAGTCAAAGGACTAGCGGGGGAGTGGAGCAGTTCTTC.

This clonotype was detected only a few times. This chain uses TRBV6-2 or TRBV6-3 with TRBJ2-7, with 9 bases that match TRBD1. CDR3 length: 18 amino acids. CDR1 and CDR2 from the germline V gene are MNHEY and SVGEGT. V lost 5 bases and J lost 3; bases outside the gene matches: 17. The CDR3 nucleotides read TGTGCCAGCAGTCCAGTACATCACAGGGGGCGCCTCAGCTACGAGCAGTACGTC. Protein sequence: CASSPVHHRGRLSYEQYV.

This clonotype was observed a few times. The chain employs TRBV4-3 and TRBJ1-4; TRBD1 might be the D (5 bases). Germline values: CDR1 LGHNA, CDR2 YSLEER. The CDR3 is made up of 16 amino acids. Trimming removed 0 bases at V and 8 bases at J, with 16 bases between. The CDR3 here is CASSQDRSGGDEKLFF. The CDR3 coding sequence is TGCGCCAGCAGCCAAGATAGGTCGGGGGGTGACGAAAAACTGTTTTTT.

A few counts support this clonotype. This chain joins TRBV12-3 or TRBV12-4 and TRBJ2-5, with TRBD2 matching 7 bases. Trimming took 5 bases from V and 5 from J; bases not matched to a gene: 5. The CDR3 runs 13 residues. CDR3 coding DNA: TGTGCCAGCAGTGCTAGCGGCCCCGAGACCCAGTACTTC. It encodes CASSASGPETQYF.

This clonotype occurred a few times. J is TRBJ2-5 and V is TRBV7-9; 9 bases match TRBD1. This CDR3 region has 15 residues. J lost 4 bases, V lost 5 bases, and 8 bases had no gene match. The V gene's germline CDR1 is SEHNR and CDR2 FQNEAQ (reference sequence). The CDR3 loop is CASSGRDREGETQYF. The CDR3 nucleotides are TGTGCCAGCAGCGGGAGGGACAGGGAAGGAGAGACCCAGTACTTC. Using reference TRBV7-9 and TRBJ2-5 for the parts outside the CDR3, the full variable domain is DTGVSQNPRHKITKRGQNVTFRCDPISEHNRLYWYRQTLGQGPEFLTYFQNEAQLEKSRLLSDRFSAERPKGSFSTLEIQRTEQGDSAMYLCASSGRDREGETQYFGPGTRLLVL.

V and J are TRBV23-1 and TRBJ1-1, with D unresolved. TRBV23-1 falls under the ORF class, with uncertain function. The CDR3 length is 16 residues. The V end lost 2 bases, the J end lost 2 bases, and 15 bases lay between the germline ends. The CDR3 coding sequence is TGCGCCAGCAGTCAAACAATGGTACGGGAAAACACTGAAGCTTTCTTT. Its translation is CASSQTMVRENTEAFF.

There are a few counts of this clonotype. The chain is built from TRBV4-3 and TRBJ2-1, with no clear D. CDR3 length: 14 residues. V lost 4 bases and J lost 1, with 8 bases in between. The germline V gene has CDR1 LGHNA and CDR2 YSLEER. The CDR3 region is CASSPDVSYNEQFF. CDR3 in DNA: TGCGCCAGCAGCCCGGACGTTTCCTACAATGAGCAGTTCTTC.

This chain links TRBV6-1 with TRBJ1-3; TRBD1 matches at 7 bases. J gave up 0 bases and V 5 bases, and 10 bases lay outside the gene matches. CDR3 length: 17 residues. The germline gives CDR1 MNHNS, CDR2 SASEGT. CDR3 nucleotide sequence: TGTGCCAGCAGTCCCCAACAGGGGCTCTACTCTGGAAACACCATATATTTT. Its translation: CASSPQQGLYSGNTIYF.

The J gene is TRBJ2-3, the V gene TRBV10-3; TRBD2 aligns across 9 bases. The CDR3 runs 14 residues. Germline V gene data show CDR1 as ENHRY and CDR2 as SYGVKD. V lost 8 bases, J lost 4 bases, and 7 bases stayed unmatched. CDR3: CAIFSGGMSDTQYF. CDR3 DNA sequence: TGTGCCATCTTTAGCGGGGGAATGTCAGATACGCAGTATTTT.

This clonotype was recorded a few times. The genes are TRBV5-1 and TRBJ1-1; D possibly corresponds to TRBD1 (5 bases). Germline lookup yields CDR1 SGHRS and CDR2 YFSETQ. V lost 0 bases and J 4 bases, leaving 10 bases between the germline ends. This CDR3 is built from 14 residues. CDR3 nucleotides: TGCGCCAGCAGCTTGGGGGGCTTAAGCACTGAAGCTTTCTTT. It is translated as CASSLGGLSTEAFF.

This clonotype was detected many times. The chain combines TRBV6-2 or TRBV6-3 with TRBJ1-2; no clear D gene. The CDR3 runs to 13 residues. Germline CDR1 is MNHEY and CDR2 is SVGEGT. V was trimmed by 2 bases and J by 2 bases, leaving 6 bases between them. CDR3 in amino acids: CASSYPGNYGYTF. The CDR3 nucleotides read TGTGCCAGCAGTTACCCGGGAAACTATGGCTACACCTTC.